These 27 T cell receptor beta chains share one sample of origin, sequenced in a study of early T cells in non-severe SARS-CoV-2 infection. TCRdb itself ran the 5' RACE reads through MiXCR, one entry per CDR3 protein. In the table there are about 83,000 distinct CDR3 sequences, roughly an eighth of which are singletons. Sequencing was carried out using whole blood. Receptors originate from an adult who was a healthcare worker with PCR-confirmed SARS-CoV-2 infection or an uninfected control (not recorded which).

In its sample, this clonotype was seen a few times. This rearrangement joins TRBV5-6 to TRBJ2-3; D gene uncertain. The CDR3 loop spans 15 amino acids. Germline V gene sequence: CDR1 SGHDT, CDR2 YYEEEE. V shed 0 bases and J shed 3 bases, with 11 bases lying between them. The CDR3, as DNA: TGTGCCAGCAGCTTGGCTGGACCGGGTACAGATACGCAGTATTTT. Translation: CASSLAGPGTDTQYF.

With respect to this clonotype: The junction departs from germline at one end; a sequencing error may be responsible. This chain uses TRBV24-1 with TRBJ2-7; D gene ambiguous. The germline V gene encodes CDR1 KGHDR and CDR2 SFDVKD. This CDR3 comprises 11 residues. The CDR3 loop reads CATSDKYELYF. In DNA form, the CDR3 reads TGTGCCACCAGTGATAAGTACGAGCTGTACTTC.

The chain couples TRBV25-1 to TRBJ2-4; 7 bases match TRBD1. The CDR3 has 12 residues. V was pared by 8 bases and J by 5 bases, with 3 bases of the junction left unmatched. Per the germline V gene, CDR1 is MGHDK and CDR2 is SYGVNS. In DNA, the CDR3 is TGTGCCAGCGCAGGACAGGAAAACATTCAGTACTTC. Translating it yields CASAGQENIQYF.

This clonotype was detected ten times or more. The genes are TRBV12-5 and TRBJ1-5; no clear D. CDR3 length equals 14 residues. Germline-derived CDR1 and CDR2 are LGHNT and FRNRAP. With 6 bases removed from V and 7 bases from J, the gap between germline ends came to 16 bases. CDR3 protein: CASGPGRKEQPQHF. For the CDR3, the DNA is TGTGCTAGTGGCCCCGGAAGAAAGGAACAGCCCCAGCATTTT.

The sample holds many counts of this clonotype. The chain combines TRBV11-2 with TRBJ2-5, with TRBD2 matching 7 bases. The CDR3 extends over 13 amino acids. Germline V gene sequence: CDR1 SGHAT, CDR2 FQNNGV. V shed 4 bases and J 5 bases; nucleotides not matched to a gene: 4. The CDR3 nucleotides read TGTGCCAGCAGCTCCGGACTAGTTGAGACCCAGTACTTC. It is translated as CASSSGLVETQYF.

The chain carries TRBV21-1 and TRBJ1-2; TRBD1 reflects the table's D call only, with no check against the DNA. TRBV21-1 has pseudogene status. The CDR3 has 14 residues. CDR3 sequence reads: CASSKGQMDYGYTF. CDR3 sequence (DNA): TGTGCCAGCAGCAAGGGACAGATGGACTATGGCTACACCTTC.

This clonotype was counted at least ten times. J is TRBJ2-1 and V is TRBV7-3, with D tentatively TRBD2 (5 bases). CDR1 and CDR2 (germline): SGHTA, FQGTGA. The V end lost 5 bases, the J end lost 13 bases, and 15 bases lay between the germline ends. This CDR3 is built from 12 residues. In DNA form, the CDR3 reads TGTGCCAGCAGCCACCGCGAGGGCCCCCAGTTCTTC. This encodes CASSHREGPQFF. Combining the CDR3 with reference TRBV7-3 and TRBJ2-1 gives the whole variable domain GAGVSQTPSNKVTEKGKYVELRCDPISGHTALYWYRQSLGQGPEFLIYFQGTGAADDSGLPNDRFFAVRPEGSVSTLKIQRTERGDSAVYLCASSHREGPQFFGPGTRLTVL.

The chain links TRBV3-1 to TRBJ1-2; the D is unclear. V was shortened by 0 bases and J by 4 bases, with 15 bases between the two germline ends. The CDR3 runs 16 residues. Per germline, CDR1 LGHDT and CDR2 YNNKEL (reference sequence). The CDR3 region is CASSQDARGSTYGYTF. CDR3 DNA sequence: TGTGCCAGCAGCCAAGATGCTCGGGGTAGCACCTATGGCTACACCTTC.

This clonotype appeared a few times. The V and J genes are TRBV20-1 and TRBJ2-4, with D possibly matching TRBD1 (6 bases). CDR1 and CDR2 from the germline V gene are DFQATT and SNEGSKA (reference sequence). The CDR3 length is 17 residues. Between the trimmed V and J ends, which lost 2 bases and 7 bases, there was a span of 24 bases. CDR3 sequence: CSARPPPLGAPGNIQYF. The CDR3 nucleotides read TGCAGTGCTAGACCTCCCCCCTTGGGGGCGCCGGGGAACATTCAGTACTTC.

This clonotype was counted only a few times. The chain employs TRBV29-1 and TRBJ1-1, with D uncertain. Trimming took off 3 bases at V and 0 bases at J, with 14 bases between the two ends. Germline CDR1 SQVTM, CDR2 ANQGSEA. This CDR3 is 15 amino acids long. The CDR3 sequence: CSVDLDVAVNTEAFF. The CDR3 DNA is TGCAGCGTTGACTTGGATGTGGCGGTGAACACTGAAGCTTTCTTT. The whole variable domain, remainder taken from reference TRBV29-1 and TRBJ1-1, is SAVISQKPSRDICQRGTSLTIQCQVDSQVTMMFWYRQQPGQSLTLIATANQGSEATYESGFVIDKFPISRPNLTFSTLTVSNMSPEDSSIYLCSVDLDVAVNTEAFFGQGTRLTVV.

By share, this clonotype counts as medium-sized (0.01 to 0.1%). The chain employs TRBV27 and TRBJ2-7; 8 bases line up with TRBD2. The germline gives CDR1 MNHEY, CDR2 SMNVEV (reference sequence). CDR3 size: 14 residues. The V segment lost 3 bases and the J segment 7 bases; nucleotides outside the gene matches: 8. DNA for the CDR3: TGTGCCAGCAGTTTCCGGGAGGGATTGGATGAGCAGTACTTC. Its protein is CASSFREGLDEQYF.

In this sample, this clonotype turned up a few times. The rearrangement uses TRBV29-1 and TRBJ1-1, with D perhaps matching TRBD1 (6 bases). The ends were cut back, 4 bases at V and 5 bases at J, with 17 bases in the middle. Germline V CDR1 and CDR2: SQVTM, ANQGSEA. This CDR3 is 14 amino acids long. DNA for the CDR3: TGCAGCGTTGGGAAGGGGGGCGGAAGAACTGAAGCTTTCTTT. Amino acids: CSVGKGGGRTEAFF.

The CDR3 loop reads CASSQGHSTYEQYF. The CDR3 DNA reads as TGTGCCAGCAGCCAAGGTCACAGCACCTACGAGCAGTACTTC. The J gene is TRBJ2-7, the V gene TRBV3-1; D gene ambiguous. Trimming cost V 1 base and J 2 bases, with 9 bases left between them. The germline V gene has CDR1 LGHDT and CDR2 YNNKEL (reference sequence). The CDR3 covers 14 residues.

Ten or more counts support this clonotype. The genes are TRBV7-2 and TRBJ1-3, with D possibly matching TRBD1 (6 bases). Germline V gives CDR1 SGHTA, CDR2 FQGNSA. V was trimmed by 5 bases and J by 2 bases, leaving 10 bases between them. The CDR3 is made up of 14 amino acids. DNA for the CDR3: TGTGCCAGCAGCCCCCAGGGGACTGGAAACACCATATATTTT. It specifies CASSPQGTGNTIYF.

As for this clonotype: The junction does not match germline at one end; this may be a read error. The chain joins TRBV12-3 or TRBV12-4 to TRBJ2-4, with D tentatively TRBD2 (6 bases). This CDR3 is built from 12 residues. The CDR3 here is CASSLRLGPGNF. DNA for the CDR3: TGTGCCAGCAGCTTGAGACTAGGGCCTGGGAACTTC.

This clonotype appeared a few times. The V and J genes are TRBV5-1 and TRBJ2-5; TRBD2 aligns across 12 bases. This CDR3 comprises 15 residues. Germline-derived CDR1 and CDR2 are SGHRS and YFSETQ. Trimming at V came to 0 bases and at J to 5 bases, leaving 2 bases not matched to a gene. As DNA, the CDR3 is TGCGCCAGCAGCTTGGGACTAGCGGGAGTTGAGACCCAGTACTTC. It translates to CASSLGLAGVETQYF.

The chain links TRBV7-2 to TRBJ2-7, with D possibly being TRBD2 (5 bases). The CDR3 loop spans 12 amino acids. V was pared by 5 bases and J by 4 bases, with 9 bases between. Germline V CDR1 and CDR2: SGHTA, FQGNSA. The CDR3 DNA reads TGTGCCAGCAGCCCCGGGATTTACGAGCAGTACTTC. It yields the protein CASSPGIYEQYF.

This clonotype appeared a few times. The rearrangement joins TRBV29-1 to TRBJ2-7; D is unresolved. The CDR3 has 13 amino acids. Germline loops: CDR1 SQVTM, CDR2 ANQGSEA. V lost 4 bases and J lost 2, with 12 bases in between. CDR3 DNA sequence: TGCAGCGTTGTTTTGGACCAGCCCTACGAGCAGTACTTC. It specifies CSVVLDQPYEQYF.

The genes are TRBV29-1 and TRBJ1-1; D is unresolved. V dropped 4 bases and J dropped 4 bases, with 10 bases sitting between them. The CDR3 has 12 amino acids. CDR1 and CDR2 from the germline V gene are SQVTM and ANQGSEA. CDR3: CSVVIPTTEAFF. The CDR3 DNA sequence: TGCAGCGTTGTAATCCCAACCACTGAAGCTTTCTTT.

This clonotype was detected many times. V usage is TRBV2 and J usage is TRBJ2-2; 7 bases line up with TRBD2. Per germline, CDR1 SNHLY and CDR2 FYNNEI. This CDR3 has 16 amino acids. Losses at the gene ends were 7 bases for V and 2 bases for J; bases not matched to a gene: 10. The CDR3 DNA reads TGTGCCAGCATTTGGGGGGGTAGCGGCAACACCGGGGAGCTGTTTTTT. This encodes CASIWGGSGNTGELFF.

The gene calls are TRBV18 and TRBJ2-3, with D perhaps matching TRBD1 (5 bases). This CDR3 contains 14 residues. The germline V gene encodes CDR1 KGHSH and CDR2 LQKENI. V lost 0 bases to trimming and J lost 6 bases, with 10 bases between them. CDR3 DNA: TGTGCCAGCTCACCACCCCAGGGTGGGGATACGCAGTATTTT. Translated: CASSPPQGGDTQYF. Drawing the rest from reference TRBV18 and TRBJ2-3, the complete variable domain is NAGVMQNPRHLVRRRGQEARLRCSPMKGHSHVYWYRQLPEEGLKFMVYLQKENIIDESGMPKERFSAEFPKEGPSILRIQQVVRGDSAAYFCASSPPQGGDTQYFGPGTRLTVL.

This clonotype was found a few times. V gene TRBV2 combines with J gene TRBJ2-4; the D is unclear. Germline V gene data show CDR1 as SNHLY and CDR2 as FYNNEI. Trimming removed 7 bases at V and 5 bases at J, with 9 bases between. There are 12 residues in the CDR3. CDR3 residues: CASKRDENIQYF. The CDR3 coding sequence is TGTGCCAGCAAAAGGGATGAAAACATTCAGTACTTC.

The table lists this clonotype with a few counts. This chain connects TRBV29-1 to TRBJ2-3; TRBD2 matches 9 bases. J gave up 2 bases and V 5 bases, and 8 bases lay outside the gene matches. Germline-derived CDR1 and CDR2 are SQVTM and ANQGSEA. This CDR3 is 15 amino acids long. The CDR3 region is CSVLYASGATDTQYF. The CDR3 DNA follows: TGCAGCGTTTTGTATGCTAGCGGGGCCACAGATACGCAGTATTTT.

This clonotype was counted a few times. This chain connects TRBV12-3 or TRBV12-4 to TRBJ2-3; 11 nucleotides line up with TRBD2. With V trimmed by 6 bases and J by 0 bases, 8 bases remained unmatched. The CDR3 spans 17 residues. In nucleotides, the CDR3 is TGTGCCAGCAGCCTTCGGACTAGCGGGCCGAGCACAGATACGCAGTATTTT. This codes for CASSLRTSGPSTDTQYF.

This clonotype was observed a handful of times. The CDR3 is CASHVGSWTAFF. The CDR3 region has the DNA TGTGCCAGCCACGTAGGGAGTTGGACGGCTTTCTTT. The rearrangement joins TRBV19 to TRBJ1-1; D remains unclear. This CDR3 comprises 12 residues. The V end was cut by 9 bases, the J end by 11 bases, with 19 bases between. Germline V gene lookup returns CDR1 LNHDA and CDR2 SQIVND (reference sequence).

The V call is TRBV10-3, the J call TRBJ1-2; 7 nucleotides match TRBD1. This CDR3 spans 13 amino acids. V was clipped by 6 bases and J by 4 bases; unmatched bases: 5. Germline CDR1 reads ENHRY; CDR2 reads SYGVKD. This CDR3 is CAIREDRSYGYTF. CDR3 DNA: TGTGCCATCAGGGAGGACAGGAGCTATGGCTACACCTTC.

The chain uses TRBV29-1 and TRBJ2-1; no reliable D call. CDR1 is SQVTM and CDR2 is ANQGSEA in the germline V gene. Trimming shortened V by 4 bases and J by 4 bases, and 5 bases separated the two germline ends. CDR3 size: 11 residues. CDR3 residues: CSVGQYNEQFF. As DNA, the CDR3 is TGCAGCGTTGGGCAGTACAATGAGCAGTTCTTC.